The clone carrying this T cell receptor (beta chain) occurred many times. TCR beta CDR3 regions were amplified from RNA. A set of HTBI primers served as the primers for a first-round RT-PCR of the TCR CDR3. In TCRdb, the multiplex PCR reads were re-called with MiXCR into one record per CDR3 protein. The sample has around 290,000 distinct CDR3 sequences, about 13% seen once. These data belong to a study of T cells in Graves' hyperthyroidism and ophthalmopathy. For the study at large: Peripheral blood was acquired at first diagnosis, ahead of any therapy whatsoever.

It was considered stable Graves' hyperthyroidism when ophthalmopathy did not progress within 18 months. Reasons for excluding patients were uncontrolled infection, other autoimmune disease, pregnancy or lactation. The CDR3 is made up of 19 amino acids. In germline, CDR1 is LGHNA, CDR2 YNFKEQ. V trimming: 0 bases; J trimming: 0 bases; junction bases outside the gene matches: 7. Sample: blood. The source is a middle-aged woman with Graves' hyperthyroidism. The chain carries TRBV4-2 and TRBJ2-3; 12 bases are shared with TRBD2. CDR3 sequence (DNA): TGTGCCAGCAGCCAAGAGGGCCTAGCGGGAGGGGTCAGCACAGATACGCAGTATTTT. The encoded protein is CASSQEGLAGGVSTDTQYF.